This TCR beta chain was captured in a study of monozygotic twins with inflammatory bowel disease. Regarding the study as a whole: Distinguishing T cell subtypes was not possible. A reduction in TCRbeta diversity (inverse Simpson) was seen in IBD patients relative to healthy co-twins.

Turning to this clonotype: Its antigen is unidentified.

TCR libraries each used about 3.5 ug of total RNA. TCRdb reprocessed the 5' RACE reads; each CDR3 protein has one entry and no DNA is given. Its listing shows 95,000 to 110,000 distinct CDR3 sequences. Isolation of total RNA was performed on whole blood, with no prior T cell sorting. Germline V gene lookup returns CDR1 KGHSH and CDR2 LQKENI. The CDR3 is 15 residues long. Sequenced: blood. The source is a human donor with ulcerative colitis or Crohn's disease, or a healthy co-twin of an affected twin (not recorded which). The chain joins TRBV18 to TRBJ2-7; TCRdb gives TRBD1 as the D gene, but with no DNA this cannot be confirmed. This CDR3 is CASSSGTPFAYEQYF.